This TCR beta chain was sequenced in a study of blood T cell repertoires in COVID-19. The wider study: The United States, Italy and Spain provided the acute and convalescent COVID-19 samples. PBMCs, B-cell-depleted T cells, or T cells provided the cDNA or gDNA that made up the material.

The V end was cut by 4 bases, the J end by 0 bases, with 10 bases between. Germline V gives CDR1 SGHVS, CDR2 FQNEAQ. This CDR3 has 15 amino acids. Clones were sequenced by immunoSEQ multiplex PCR, and TCRdb holds only the in-frame ones, with some missing. This sample has more than 200,000 clones, with approximately 90% found just once. The sequenced sample consisted of peripheral blood. The source of this sequence is a man over 45 with COVID-19, enrolled during active disease. This chain joins TRBV7-8 and TRBJ1-3, with D hard to call. The chain's CDR3 is CASSSSGYSGNTIYF. In DNA form, the CDR3 reads TGTGCCAGCAGCTCTTCAGGTTACTCTGGAAACACCATATATTTT.